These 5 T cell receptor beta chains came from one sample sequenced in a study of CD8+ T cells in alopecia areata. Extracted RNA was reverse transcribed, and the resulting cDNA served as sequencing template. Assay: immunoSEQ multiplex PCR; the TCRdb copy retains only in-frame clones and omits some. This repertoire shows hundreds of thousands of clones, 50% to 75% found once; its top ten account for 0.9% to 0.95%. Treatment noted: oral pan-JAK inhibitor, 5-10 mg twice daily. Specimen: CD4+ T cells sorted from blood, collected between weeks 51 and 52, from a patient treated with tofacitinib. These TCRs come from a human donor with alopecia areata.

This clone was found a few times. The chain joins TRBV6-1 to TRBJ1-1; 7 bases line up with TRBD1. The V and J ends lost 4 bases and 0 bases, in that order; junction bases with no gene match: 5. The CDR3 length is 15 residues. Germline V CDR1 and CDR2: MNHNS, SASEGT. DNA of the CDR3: TGTGCCAGCAGTGTGAGAGGACAGGTGAACACTGAAGCTTTCTTT. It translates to CASSVRGQVNTEAFF.

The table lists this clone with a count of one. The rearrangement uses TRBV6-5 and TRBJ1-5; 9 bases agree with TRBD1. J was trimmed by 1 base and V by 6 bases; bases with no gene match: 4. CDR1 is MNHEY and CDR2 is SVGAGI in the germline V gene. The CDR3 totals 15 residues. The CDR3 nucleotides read TGTGCCAGCAGAAGAGGGACAGGGAGCAATCAGCCCCAGCATTTT. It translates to CASRRGTGSNQPQHF.

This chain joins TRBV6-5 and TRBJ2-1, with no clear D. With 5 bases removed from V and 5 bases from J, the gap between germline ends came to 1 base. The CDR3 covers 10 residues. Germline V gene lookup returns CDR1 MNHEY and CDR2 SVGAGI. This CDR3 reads CASSDNEQFF. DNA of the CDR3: TGTGCCAGCAGTGACAATGAGCAGTTCTTC.

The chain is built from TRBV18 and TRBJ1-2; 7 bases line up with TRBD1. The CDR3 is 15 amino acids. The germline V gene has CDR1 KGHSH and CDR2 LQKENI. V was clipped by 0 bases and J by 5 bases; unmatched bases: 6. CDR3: CASSPPPSRGYGYTF. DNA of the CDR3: TGTGCCAGCTCACCACCACCGTCCAGGGGGTATGGCTACACCTTC.

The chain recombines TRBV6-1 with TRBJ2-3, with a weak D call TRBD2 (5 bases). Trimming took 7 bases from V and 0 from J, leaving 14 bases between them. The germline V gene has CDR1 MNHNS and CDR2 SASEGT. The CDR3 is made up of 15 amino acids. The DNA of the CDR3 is TGTGCCAGCAAAGGACTGGCGGAGAGCACAGATACGCAGTATTTT. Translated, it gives CASKGLAESTDTQYF.